Each of the 11 T cell receptor beta chains below was sequenced from the same sample in a study of blood T cell repertoires in COVID-19. Produced via immunoSEQ multiplex PCR; TCRdb's table is partial and in-frame only. The profile covers about 73,000 clones, with less than 95% appearing a single time and approximately 4.9% taken by the ten largest. The material sequenced was peripheral blood. The receptor source for this set is a woman younger than 30 with acute or convalescent COVID-19.

The chain is built from TRBV5-6 and TRBJ1-2; 7 bases are a match to TRBD1. The junction had 14 bases not matched to a gene; V was cut back by 6 bases and J by 0 bases. The CDR3 extends over 17 amino acids. Germline-derived CDR1 and CDR2 are SGHDT and YYEEEE. DNA of the CDR3: TGTGCCAGCACCTACCAGAGGACAGGTGGGACTAACTATGGCTACACCTTC. Residues: CASTYQRTGGTNYGYTF.

This chain joins TRBV2 and TRBJ2-3; 9 bases agree with TRBD2. CDR3 length: 15 amino acids. Germline lookup yields CDR1 SNHLY and CDR2 FYNNEI. V lost 11 bases, J lost 3 bases, and 12 bases stayed unmatched. The CDR3 bases are TGTGCCTCATTGTCGCGGCGGGGGGGAACAGATACGCAGTATTTT. Protein sequence: CASLSRRGGTDTQYF.

The V and J genes are TRBV9 and TRBJ2-5; D is possibly TRBD2 (5 bases). The CDR3 sequence is 15 residues long. V lost 0 bases to trimming and J lost 5 bases, with 14 bases between them. Germline CDR1 SGDLS, CDR2 YYNGEE. As DNA, the CDR3 is TGTGCCAGCAGCGTAGGCCTAACGGGAAAGGAGACCCAGTACTTC. This gives the protein CASSVGLTGKETQYF.

This clone appeared once. This chain connects TRBV5-1 to TRBJ2-5; the match to TRBD2 covers 9 bases. V dropped 1 base and J dropped 1; count of bases not matched to a gene: 11. Germline V CDR1 and CDR2: SGHRS, YFSETQ. The CDR3 has 18 amino acids. The CDR3 sequence is CASSLSSSGNQIQETQYF. DNA for the CDR3: TGCGCCAGCAGCTTGTCGTCTAGCGGGAACCAAATCCAAGAGACCCAGTACTTC.

The chain uses TRBV28 and TRBJ1-5, with 9 positions matching TRBD1. CDR1 and CDR2 (germline): MDHEN, SYDVKM. The CDR3 totals 17 residues. J lost 2 bases, V lost 6 bases, and 11 bases had no gene match. CDR3 bases: TGTGCCAGCAGCCCACGTGGACAGGGGAAGCGCAATCAGCCCCAGCATTTT. Amino acid sequence: CASSPRGQGKRNQPQHF.

The chain links TRBV7-8 to TRBJ1-1; weak D call: TRBD1 (5 bases). Trimming left V 5 bases short and J 0 bases short, with 22 bases between. CDR3 size: 18 residues. Germline V lookup: CDR1 SGHVS, CDR2 FQNEAQ. CDR3: CASSPWRGNLGMNTEAFF. The CDR3 region has the DNA TGTGCCAGCAGCCCATGGAGGGGCAATCTCGGGATGAACACTGAAGCTTTCTTT.

The J gene is TRBJ2-2, the V gene TRBV28; TRBD1 matches at 8 bases. The germline gives CDR1 MDHEN, CDR2 SYDVKM. The CDR3 consists of 16 residues. The V and J ends lost 3 bases and 6 bases, in that order; junction bases with no gene match: 9. CDR3 protein: CASSLLGQGIAGELFF. CDR3 DNA: TGTGCCAGCAGTTTGTTAGGACAGGGAATTGCCGGGGAGCTGTTTTTT.

This sequence joins TRBV5-1 and TRBJ2-6, with D perhaps matching TRBD2 (6 bases). Trimming left V 3 bases short and J 0 bases short, with 22 bases between. This CDR3 comprises 20 residues. Germline values: CDR1 SGHRS, CDR2 YFSETQ. CDR3: CASSYPAGGTRDSGANVLTF. CDR3 in DNA: TGCGCCAGCAGCTATCCCGCCGGAGGGACCAGAGACTCTGGGGCCAACGTCCTGACTTTC. Drawing the rest from reference TRBV5-1 and TRBJ2-6, the complete variable domain is KAGVTQTPRYLIKTRGQQVTLSCSPISGHRSVSWYQQTPGQGLQFLFEYFSETQRNKGNFPGRFSGRQFSNSRSEMNVSTLELGDSALYLCASSYPAGGTRDSGANVLTFGAGSRLTVL.

The genes are TRBV28 and TRBJ2-2, with 11 bases aligning to TRBD2. CDR1 and CDR2 (germline): MDHEN, SYDVKM. The CDR3 is 15 residues long. The trim removed 5 bases at V and 7 bases at J, leaving 6 bases unmatched. The CDR3 here is CASSLPSGGNGELFF. The CDR3, as DNA: TGTGCCAGCAGTCTACCTAGCGGGGGGAACGGGGAGCTGTTTTTT. Full variable domain (rest looked up from reference TRBV28 and TRBJ2-2): DVKVTQSSRYLVKRTGEKVFLECVQDMDHENMFWYRQDPGLGLRLIYFSYDVKMKEKGDIPEGYSVSREKKERFSLILESASTNQTSMYLCASSLPSGGNGELFFGEGSRLTVL.

The CDR3 sequence is CAVRGRPETEAFF. CDR3 DNA: TGTGCAGTCAGGGGGCGACCTGAGACTGAAGCTTTCTTT. The J gene is TRBJ1-1, the V gene TRBV30, with 8 bases identical to TRBD1. Germline CDR1 GTSNPN, CDR2 SVGIG (reference sequence). This CDR3 spans 13 amino acids.

The J gene is TRBJ1-1, the V gene TRBV7-2; 7 positions agree with TRBD1. The V gene end was trimmed by 3 bases and the J gene end by 6 bases; junction bases not matched to a gene: 4. The CDR3 is made up of 13 amino acids. CDR1 and CDR2 (germline): SGHTA, FQGNSA. The CDR3 bases are TGTGCCAGCAGCTTTGTCAGGGGGGCTGAAGCTTTCTTT. Its translation is CASSFVRGAEAFF.